The present TCR beta chain was sequenced within a study of STAT3 mutations in large granular lymphocyte leukemia (dated by TCRdb to between 2018 and 2021). Regarding the study in general: Roughly half of the T-LGLL patients who were sequenced longitudinally carried canonical activating STAT3 mutations. More than half of T-LGLL patients received one or more immunosuppressive therapy regimens, with hematologic response in over 35% of those treated. Patients with T-cell large granular lymphocyte leukemia underwent serial deep sequencing of TCRbeta CDR3 and STAT3 to reconstruct clonal hierarchy and dynamics. Some 17 representative T-LGLL cases were selected from an initial cohort of 200 to 250 LGL patients for longitudinal TCRbeta and STAT3 sequencing. A couple of patients with natural killer LGL leukemia were also sequenced longitudinally as controls within the study. Each patient was sequenced at an average of about 4 time points, ranging from 2 to 8 samplings.

The germline V gene gives CDR1 as SGHRS and CDR2 as YFSETQ. The junction carries 13 bases between V and J, which are trimmed by 1 base and 5 bases respectively. Including the terminal cysteine and phenylalanine, the CDR3 comprises 15 residues. The entry retains the CDR3 DNA only, 45 bases that are in frame from base 1. Comments on this clone: Its antigen remains undetermined. No qualities accompany the bases; no much larger clone lies one base away.

Findings and caveats that apply to the study as a whole: Persisting codominant clonotypes in some patients meant a small but highly pathogenic clone may have been missed. All T-LGLL patients had at least one immunodominant TCRbeta clonotype, and roughly half had multiple immunodominant subclonotypes. In about 30% of the 18 patients, TCR clonotype switching occurred after therapy, and every newly emerging clone was STAT3 wild type. In several patients, dominant TCR clone burden exceeded STAT3 mutant burden, suggesting STAT3 mutation arose secondarily within a pre-expanded clone. Because no samples were available when a clone first appeared, clonal expansion was inferred from samplings taken at other points. Linking therapy response to changes in TCR clonal burden was complicated by variable intervals between samplings and by differing treatment regimens.

DNA was extracted from blood mononuclear cells, with the same DNA used for both TCR and STAT3 sequencing. TCRbeta libraries were sequenced on an Illumina MiSeq, and an average of about 40,000 productive templates per sample was obtained. Multiplex PCR amplification was used to generate TCRbeta CDR3 libraries with the immunoSEQ assay. As for the authors' bioinformatics: Repertoire diversity was calculated as previously defined, and values close to 0 indicated extremely monoclonal samples. TCRdb stores this immuneACCESS table with in-frame sequences only. Part of the clones is absent; in the studies checked, under half of the shortfall reflects unresolved V genes, and no reason is known for the rest. From that table come the V and J calls and clone size; the DNA was used to work out D and trimming. The sample includes around 13,000 clones, with more than 65% observed a single time. About 51% of the sample is in the top ten clones.

The chain uses TRBV5-1 and TRBJ2-1; the D gene identity is not certain. The clonotype was recovered from a man aged 55-75 years with T-cell large granular lymphocyte leukemia. Some clones in this sample may be carry-over from other donors' samples. The age is the age at diagnosis. Sequences were obtained from peripheral blood mononuclear cells. The CDR3 region: CASSLWAASNNEQFF. The DNA sequence reads TGCGCCAGCAGCTTGTGGGCTGCCTCAAACAATGAGCAGTTCTTC.